Listed below are T cell receptor beta chains from one sample, sequenced in a study of blood T cell repertoires in COVID-19. The protocol was immunoSEQ multiplex PCR, while the TCRdb copy is restricted to in-frame clones and leaves out a portion. This table holds roughly 260,000 clones, 70% to 85% found once. The sample consisted of peripheral blood. These TCRs come from a woman in her 40s with active or convalescent COVID-19. Each CDR3 is given with its conserved first and last residue. The D gene is left open where the match is weak. Rows give clone size only sometimes, using once, few, many, or a class for an expanded clone.

TRBJ2-1	TRBD1	TRBV11-3	.	CASSRFPGQGADEQFF	TGTGCCAGCAGCAGGTTTCCGGGACAGGGGGCCGATGAGCAGTTCTTC
TRBJ1-5	TRBD1	TRBV28	.	CASNTGGLQPQHF	TGTGCCAGCAATACAGGGGGCCTTCAGCCCCAGCATTTT
TRBJ1-2	TRBD1	TRBV6-5	.	CANHRGAYGYTF	TGTGCCAACCACAGGGGAGCCTATGGCTACACCTTC
TRBJ1-1	.	TRBV4-1	.	CASSQGTRGLFDTEAFF	TGCGCCAGCAGCCAAGGGACAAGGGGACTATTCGACACTGAAGCTTTCTTT
TRBJ2-3	.	TRBV7-3	.	CASSFAKGRTDTQYF	TGTGCCAGCAGCTTCGCGAAAGGGAGGACAGATACGCAGTATTTT
TRBJ1-6	.	TRBV6-5	.	CASSKERVHSPLHF	TGTGCCAGCAGTAAGGAGAGGGTGCATTCACCCCTCCACTTT
TRBJ1-2	.	TRBV7-6	.	CASSLSGGYGYTF	TGTGCCAGCAGCTTATCCGGGGGCTATGGCTACACCTTC
TRBJ1-2	.	TRBV3-1/TRBV3-2	.	CASRSRGSDQGGYTF	TGTGCCAGCAGGTCCCGCGGTTCTGACCAAGGAGGCTACACCTTC
TRBJ1-5	.	TRBV2	.	CASKEAGPGNQPQHF	TGTGCCAGCAAAGAGGCAGGGCCGGGCAATCAGCCCCAGCATTTT
TRBJ2-3	TRBD1	TRBV12-3/TRBV12-4	.	CASSLQGLGTQYF	TGTGCCAGCAGCCTACAGGGGCTCGGTACGCAGTATTTT
TRBJ2-7	TRBD2	TRBV18	.	CASSPQRLAGAYEQYF	TGTGCCAGCTCACCTCAAAGACTAGCGGGAGCGTACGAGCAGTACTTC
TRBJ1-5	TRBD1	TRBV29-1	.	CSVEASGQGSQHF	TGCAGCGTTGAAGCATCGGGACAGGGGTCCCAGCATTTT
TRBJ2-7	TRBD1	TRBV4-2	few	CASSLLDRGSYEQYF	TGTGCCAGCAGCCTATTGGACAGGGGCTCCTACGAGCAGTACTTC
TRBJ1-2	.	TRBV14	.	CASSQDPVFNYGYTF	TGTGCCAGCAGCCAAGATCCCGTCTTTAACTATGGCTACACCTTC
TRBJ1-1	TRBD1	TRBV7-9	few	CASSAGTGHPEAFF	TGTGCCAGCAGCGCCGGGACAGGCCATCCTGAAGCTTTCTTT
TRBJ2-1	.	TRBV5-4	.	CASSSFGGLGNEQFF	TGTGCCAGCAGCTCCTTTGGGGGCCTGGGTAATGAGCAGTTCTTC
TRBJ1-2	TRBD1	TRBV30	few	CAWSISLDRGDGYTF	TGTGCCTGGAGTATATCACTGGACAGGGGTGACGGCTACACCTTC
TRBJ1-1	.	TRBV9	few	CASSVGRQGNTEAFF	TGTGCCAGCAGCGTAGGTCGGCAGGGAAACACTGAAGCTTTCTTT
TRBJ2-2	.	TRBV10-1	few	CASSESATGELFF	TGCGCCAGCAGTGAGTCGGCTACCGGGGAGCTGTTTTTT
TRBJ1-1	TRBD1	TRBV2	.	CASREGTGGTAFF	TGTGCCAGCAGGGAAGGGACAGGGGGTACGGCTTTCTTT
TRBJ1-2	.	TRBV28	.	CASSTSRREHYGYTF	TGTGCCAGCAGTACCTCGCGGAGGGAGCACTATGGCTACACCTTC
TRBJ1-4	TRBD1	TRBV3-1/TRBV3-2	.	CASSQVQGEKLFF	TGTGCCAGCAGCCAGGTACAGGGGGAAAAACTGTTTTTT
TRBJ1-2	.	TRBV6-4	.	CASSDPGQGNGYTF	TGTGCCAGCAGTGACCCCGGGCAGGGTAACGGCTACACCTTC
TRBJ2-1	.	TRBV7-3	few	CASSFVSGTEQFF	TGTGCCAGCAGCTTTGTCAGTGGCACGGAGCAGTTCTTC
TRBJ1-5	TRBD1	TRBV6-5	.	CASSYGGGDGNQPQHF	TGTGCCAGCAGTTACGGAGGGGGCGATGGCAATCAGCCCCAGCATTTT
TRBJ2-7	TRBD2	TRBV28	.	CASSSSGGLYEQYF	TGTGCCAGCAGTTCTAGCGGGGGACTCTACGAGCAGTACTTC
TRBJ2-2	.	TRBV7-3	.	CASSSPFGELFF	TGTGCCAGCAGCTCCCCATTCGGGGAGCTGTTTTTT
TRBJ1-2	.	TRBV19	.	CASLPGTKSYGYTF	TGTGCCAGTTTACCCGGGACAAAGTCCTATGGCTACACCTTC
TRBJ1-2	.	TRBV19	.	CASSIGRREKDYGYTF	TGTGCCAGTAGTATAGGTAGGAGGGAAAAGGACTATGGCTACACCTTC
TRBJ1-3	TRBD1	TRBV9	.	CASNRLGTGGGNTIYF	TGTGCCAGCAACCGATTGGGGACAGGGGGAGGAAACACCATATATTTT
TRBJ2-1	TRBD2	TRBV5-1	.	CASSSGLAETYNEQFF	TGCGCCAGCAGCTCCGGACTAGCGGAGACCTACAATGAGCAGTTCTTC
TRBJ1-5	.	TRBV21-1	once	CASSSLGQTHQPQHF	TGTGCCAGCAGCTCCCTCGGACAGACCCATCAGCCCCAGCATTTT
TRBJ2-7	TRBD1	TRBV30	.	CAWSGTGATPYEQYF	TGTGCCTGGAGTGGGACAGGGGCTACGCCCTACGAGCAGTACTTC
TRBJ2-2	TRBD2	TRBV19	.	CASSMTSGGFTGELFF	TGTGCCAGTAGTATGACTAGCGGGGGGTTCACCGGGGAGCTGTTTTTT
TRBJ1-6	.	TRBV6-5	.	CASTRVGAKSPLHF	TGTGCCAGCACCAGAGTGGGGGCGAAGTCACCCCTCCACTTT
TRBJ1-5	.	TRBV20-1	.	CSASPTPGAQHF	TGCAGTGCTAGTCCGACCCCCGGGGCCCAGCATTTT
TRBJ1-2	.	TRBV5-1	.	CASSLALAANYGYTF	TGCGCCAGCAGCTTGGCTTTGGCCGCTAACTATGGCTACACCTTC
TRBJ2-1	TRBD2	TRBV4-1	once	CASSQGLAGGSYNEQFF	TGCGCCAGCAGCCAAGGACTAGCGGGGGGATCCTACAATGAGCAGTTCTTC
TRBJ2-5	.	TRBV7-9	.	CASSLVQNQETQYF	TGTGCCAGCAGCTTAGTACAGAACCAAGAGACCCAGTACTTC
TRBJ2-7	TRBD2	TRBV4-1	.	CASSQLAGSSYEQYF	TGCGCCAGCAGCCAACTAGCGGGGAGCTCCTACGAGCAGTACTTC
TRBJ1-4	.	TRBV6-1	.	CASSEGRVDEKLFF	TGTGCCAGCAGTGAAGGCAGGGTTGATGAAAAACTGTTTTTT
TRBJ1-1	.	TRBV6-5	once	CASSRGQLNTEAFF	TGTGCCAGCAGCCGAGGACAGTTGAACACTGAAGCTTTCTTT
TRBJ2-1	TRBD1	TRBV5-1	.	CASSPGTGPNEQFF	TGCGCCAGCAGCCCCGGGACAGGGCCGAATGAGCAGTTCTTC
TRBJ1-5	TRBD1	TRBV3-1/TRBV3-2	.	CASSPTGGGSNQPQHF	TGTGCCAGCAGCCCAACAGGGGGAGGGAGCAATCAGCCCCAGCATTTT
TRBJ1-1	.	TRBV5-1	few	CASSLDSGRTEAFF	TGCGCCAGCAGCTTGGACAGCGGACGTACTGAAGCTTTCTTT
TRBJ1-2	.	TRBV30	.	CASDSYGYTF	TGTGCCTCGGACAGTTATGGCTACACCTTC
TRBJ2-3	TRBD1	TRBV6-5	.	CASRMTGGLVDTQYF	TGTGCCAGCAGAATGACAGGGGGCTTGGTAGATACGCAGTATTTT
TRBJ1-3	TRBD1	TRBV6-5	.	CASSYTGVGNTIYF	TGTGCCAGCAGTTATACAGGGGTCGGAAACACCATATATTTT
TRBJ2-7	TRBD1	TRBV7-2	.	CASSLYDRATYEQYF	TGTGCCAGCAGCTTATACGACAGGGCTACCTACGAGCAGTACTTC
TRBJ1-2	.	TRBV30	.	CAWGPPGTNYGYTF	TGTGCCTGGGGTCCACCGGGGACTAACTATGGCTACACCTTC